Listed below are T cell receptor beta chains from one sample, sequenced in a study of molecular identifiers for immune sequencing clone quantification. TCRdb independently ran MiXCR on the PCR reads; one entry per CDR3 protein. Of over 550,000 distinct CDR3 sequences in the sample, about 25% were seen once. The sequenced material came from naive CD8+ T cells from blood, with Jurkat cell RNA spiked in. The receptors derive from a human donor in good health. Some libraries in this study had Jurkat cell RNA spiked in. Both conserved end residues are part of each CDR3. A D gene is named only where the DNA matches it firmly. The size entry is marked missing in some rows and otherwise reads once, few, many or a size class.

cdr3_aa cdr3_nt v_call clone_size j_call d_call
CASSVEWEETQYF TGTGCCAGCAGCGTAGAATGGGAAGAGACCCAGTACTTC TRBV9 many TRBJ2-5 .
CASSKDRTDTQYF TGTGCCAGCAGCAAGGACAGGACAGATACGCAGTATTTT TRBV7-6 many TRBJ2-3 TRBD1
CSARELAGVFDEQFF TGCAGTGCTAGAGAACTAGCGGGAGTGTTCGATGAGCAGTTCTTC TRBV20-1 few TRBJ2-1 TRBD2
CASSQDHRGPYEQYF TGCGCCAGCAGCCAAGATCACAGGGGCCCCTACGAGCAGTACTTC TRBV4-3 . TRBJ2-7 TRBD1
CASGPGIAQPQHF TGTGCTAGTGGTCCAGGGATCGCTCAGCCCCAGCATTTT TRBV12-5 . TRBJ1-5 .
CASSWAGGAEETQYF TGTGCCAGCAGCTGGGCAGGGGGCGCGGAAGAGACCCAGTACTTC TRBV7-9 many TRBJ2-5 TRBD1
CACSGKHHLIF TGTGCCTGCAGTGGTAAACACCACCTGATCTTT TRBV2 . TRBJ1-1 .
CASKEDRGSGTGELFF TGTGCCAGCAAGGAGGACAGGGGGTCTGGGACCGGGGAGCTGTTTTTT TRBV13 . TRBJ2-2 TRBD1
CASSLGHRGEQYF TGTGCCAGCAGCTTGGGTCATCGTGGAGAGCAGTACTTC TRBV7-9 many TRBJ2-7 .
CATSRDRRTSVPDTQYF TGTGCCACCAGCAGAGATCGGCGGACTAGCGTCCCAGATACGCAGTATTTT TRBV15 many TRBJ2-3 TRBD2
CAWSIGTEAFF TGTGCCTGGAGTATAGGGACTGAAGCTTTCTTT TRBV30 . TRBJ1-1 .
CASRMTGGETQYF TGTGCCAGCAGAATGACAGGGGGCGAGACCCAGTACTTC TRBV27 few TRBJ2-5 TRBD1
CASSFAGNSYNEQFF TGTGCCAGCAGTTTTGCCGGAAACTCCTACAATGAGCAGTTCTTC TRBV6-6 few TRBJ2-1 .
CASSLNWIAGGQEYF TGTGCCAGCAGTTTAAATTGGATAGCGGGAGGTCAGGAGTACTTC TRBV12-3/TRBV12-4 . TRBJ2-5 TRBD2
CASSPRGSNQPQHF TGTGCCAGCAGTCCCAGGGGGAGCAATCAGCCCCAGCATTTT TRBV28 . TRBJ1-5 TRBD1
CASSPGDRSYSTDTQYF TGTGCCAGCAGCCCAGGGGACCGATCCTACAGCACAGATACGCAGTATTTT TRBV11-3 many TRBJ2-3 .
CASSQDLEKRFQETQYF TGTGCCAGCAGCCAAGACCTAGAAAAGCGGTTCCAAGAGACCCAGTACTTC TRBV14 many TRBJ2-5 .
CASRPRGPRYEQYF TGTGCCAGCAGACCAAGGGGGCCCCGCTACGAGCAGTACTTC TRBV27 once TRBJ2-7 TRBD1
CASSLDRQDKGEQYF TGTGCCAGCAGCTTAGATCGTCAGGACAAGGGCGAGCAGTACTTC TRBV7-9 . TRBJ2-7 .
CASSQPDRGPYEQYF TGCGCCAGCAGCCAACCGGACAGGGGACCCTACGAGCAGTACTTC TRBV4-1 many TRBJ2-7 TRBD1
CASSPSGGFLYSYGYTF TGTGCCAGCAGCCCTTCAGGGGGCTTTTTGTATAGCTATGGCTACACCTTC TRBV7-9 many TRBJ1-2 TRBD1
CSARLLGQGWETQYF TGCAGTGCTAGACTCCTGGGGCAGGGGTGGGAGACCCAGTACTTC TRBV20-1 . TRBJ2-5 .
CSAPPRGAGANVLTF TGCAGTGCCCCACCCAGGGGGGCTGGGGCCAACGTCCTGACTTTC TRBV20-1 . TRBJ2-6 .
CASSWGRRGPEDTQYF TGTGCCAGCAGCTGGGGGCGAAGGGGGCCAGAAGATACGCAGTATTTT TRBV11-2 many TRBJ2-3 TRBD1
CAWSPGTGLDTEAFF TGTGCCTGGAGTCCCGGGACAGGGTTGGATACTGAAGCTTTCTTT TRBV30 few TRBJ1-1 TRBD1
CASSPGTSGRLSCEQYF TGTGCCAGCAGCCCAGGGACTAGCGGGAGACTGTCGTGCGAGCAGTACTTC TRBV13 . TRBJ2-7 TRBD2
CASGPDKSTEAFF TGTGCCAGCGGGCCCGACAAGAGCACTGAAGCTTTCTTT TRBV4-2 . TRBJ1-1 .
CASRFDRGNTGELFF TGTGCCAGCAGGTTCGACAGGGGGAACACCGGGGAGCTGTTTTTT TRBV28 . TRBJ2-2 TRBD1
CASSWTSGGGTDTQYF TGTGCCAGCAGCTGGACTAGCGGGGGGGGCACAGATACGCAGTATTTT TRBV11-2 . TRBJ2-3 TRBD2